Presented here are 31 T cell receptor beta chains from one specimen sequenced in a study of T cells in localized non-small cell lung cancer. The protocol was immunoSEQ multiplex PCR, while the TCRdb copy is restricted to in-frame clones and leaves out a portion. The data contain 830 or so clones, around 21% of them singletons. The specimen comprised lung tumor tissue, sampled before any cancer treatment. The receptors here all came from a female donor at least 60 years old with stage II squamous cell lung carcinoma.

CDR3 nucleotides: TGTGCCAGTAGACGGACAGGGGCGGGATATAGCAATCAGCCCCAGCATTTT. Its translation is CASRRTGAGYSNQPQHF. This chain uses TRBV19 with TRBJ1-5; 9 bases are shared with TRBD1. Germline V gives CDR1 LNHDA, CDR2 SQIVND (reference sequence). The CDR3 totals 17 residues. After removal of 6 bases from V and 0 bases from J, the junction contained 9 bases not matched to a gene.

This clone was picked up a small number of times. The DNA of the CDR3 is TGTGCCAGCAGCTTTTGGACAGGGGGAAACACCATATATTTT. Translated, it gives CASSFWTGGNTIYF. The chain uses TRBV11-3 and TRBJ1-3; 8 bases agree with TRBD1. Germline assignment: CDR1 SGHNT and CDR2 YENEEA. The CDR3 has 14 residues. J gave up 4 bases and V 3 bases, and 2 bases lay outside the gene matches.

The chain joins TRBV9 to TRBJ1-2; tentative D call: TRBD1 (6 bases). V lost 5 bases and J 4 bases, leaving 18 bases between the germline ends. Germline CDR1 SGDLS, CDR2 YYNGEE. The CDR3 runs 15 residues. DNA of the CDR3: TGTGCCAGCAGGCCCACCTCGGGGGCTATCTATGGCTACACCTTC. Protein sequence: CASRPTSGAIYGYTF.

This clone qualifies as medium-sized. V usage is TRBV9 and J usage is TRBJ2-1; 7 positions match TRBD2. The CDR3 has 16 residues. Losses at the gene ends were 5 bases for V and 6 bases for J; bases not matched to a gene: 14. In germline, CDR1 is SGDLS, CDR2 YYNGEE. The CDR3 DNA follows: TGTGCCAGCAGTGGGTTTAGAGCGGGAAGTGGCAATGAGCAGTTCTTC. Its protein is CASSGFRAGSGNEQFF.

The gene calls are TRBV5-1 and TRBJ2-2, with no clear D. Germline-derived CDR1 and CDR2 are SGHRS and YFSETQ. Trimming removed 4 bases from V and 5 bases from J, with 12 bases in between. CDR3 size: 14 residues. This chain's CDR3 is CASSPNSGTGELFF. Here the CDR3 DNA reads TGCGCCAGCAGCCCGAATTCGGGTACCGGGGAGCTGTTTTTT.

The CDR3 nucleotides are TGCAGCGTTGCTGAGTTTGGGGACACCTACGAGCAGTACTTC. Translation: CSVAEFGDTYEQYF. The chain employs TRBV29-1 and TRBJ2-7, with D tentatively TRBD1 (6 bases). The V and J ends lost 4 bases and 2 bases respectively, with 15 bases between them. Germline V gene lookup returns CDR1 SQVTM and CDR2 ANQGSEA. CDR3 size: 14 residues.

The gene calls are TRBV29-1 and TRBJ2-1; 12 bases match TRBD2. The CDR3 runs to 15 residues. Germline CDR1 SQVTM, CDR2 ANQGSEA. V was clipped by 4 bases and J by 9 bases; unmatched bases: 10. The CDR3 is CSVGLTSGGFGEQFF. The CDR3 DNA reads TGCAGCGTTGGACTGACTAGCGGGGGTTTCGGTGAGCAGTTCTTC.

The table lists this clone with a few counts. V gene TRBV5-1 combines with J gene TRBJ2-7; D gene uncertain. The CDR3 contains 14 residues. Trimming removed 2 bases from V and 5 bases from J, with 14 bases in between. From germline, CDR1 is SGHRS and CDR2 YFSETQ. CDR3 DNA: TGCGCCAGCAGCTTAGAGAACCCCTCGGACGAGCAGTACTTC. It is translated as CASSLENPSDEQYF.

By share, this clone ranks as medium-sized. The V gene is TRBV11-3, the J gene TRBJ2-2; 9 nucleotides agree with TRBD1. The germline V gene has CDR1 SGHNT and CDR2 YENEEA. V shed 5 bases and J 4 bases; nucleotides not matched to a gene: 8. This CDR3 comprises 16 residues. CDR3 amino acids: CASSLGTGLSTGELFF. The DNA for the CDR3 is TGTGCCAGCAGCCTGGGGACAGGGTTAAGCACCGGGGAGCTGTTTTTT.

By share, this clone ranks as large. CDR3 residues: CASSSLSRGGQPQHF. The CDR3 DNA follows: TGTGCCAGCAGTTCACTTTCCAGGGGGGGTCAGCCCCAGCATTTT. The V and J genes are TRBV6-8 and TRBJ1-5; 7 bases are a match to TRBD1. Trimming removed 4 bases from V and 6 bases from J; junction bases left unmatched: 9. Germline-derived CDR1 and CDR2 are MNHGY and SAAAGT. The CDR3 runs 15 residues.

By proportion, this clone is medium-sized (0.01 to 0.1%). This sequence joins TRBV11-3 and TRBJ1-2, with D possibly TRBD1 on 6 matching bases. Germline CDR1 reads SGHNT; CDR2 reads YENEEA. The CDR3 is 19 residues long. V was pared by 4 bases and J by 6 bases, with 30 bases between. The CDR3 DNA reads as TGTGCCAGCAGCTCTAGCCTGGGGGCGGCGGCCCGCTACGAGAATGGCTACACCTTC. This gives the protein CASSSSLGAAARYENGYTF.

By its share, this clone is large (0.1 to 1%). V usage is TRBV29-1 and J usage is TRBJ2-1, with 7 bases that match TRBD1. Germline CDR1 reads SQVTM; CDR2 reads ANQGSEA. The V and J ends lost 4 bases and 7 bases, in that order; junction bases with no gene match: 7. The CDR3 extends over 13 amino acids. CDR3: CSVVRGRGNEQFF. In DNA form, the CDR3 reads TGCAGCGTTGTGAGGGGCAGGGGGAATGAGCAGTTCTTC.

This clone is termed large. DNA for the CDR3: TGTGCCAGCAGCCCCTTGAGGAGAGCTAACTATGGCTACACCTTC. Encoded protein: CASSPLRRANYGYTF. The chain recombines TRBV6-8 with TRBJ1-2; D gene uncertain. CDR3 length: 15 residues. Germline V gene data show CDR1 as MNHGY and CDR2 as SAAAGT. V lost 6 bases, J lost 0 bases, and 14 bases lay in between.

This clone is labeled as large. The chain combines TRBV6-8 with TRBJ1-5; D uncertain. CDR3 length: 12 residues. Looked up from germline, CDR1 is MNHGY and CDR2 is SAAAGT. V was clipped by 6 bases and J by 7 bases, with 10 bases between them. The CDR3 reads CASSKGTQPQHF. CDR3 coding DNA: TGTGCCAGCAGCAAAGGAACACAGCCCCAGCATTTT.

This clone was seen only once. The chain employs TRBV19 and TRBJ2-5; D is perhaps TRBD2 (6 bases). The CDR3 is made up of 13 amino acids. V lost 5 bases, J lost 4 bases, and 11 bases lay in between. CDR1 and CDR2 from the germline V gene are LNHDA and SQIVND (reference sequence). CDR3 in amino acids: CASSPGEGETQYF. Written as DNA, the CDR3 is TGTGCCAGTAGTCCGGGGGAAGGAGAGACCCAGTACTTC.

In its sample, this clone was seen a few times. The CDR3 sequence is CASSIGGVPGELFF. CDR3 sequence (DNA): TGTGCCAGTAGTATTGGAGGGGTCCCCGGGGAGCTGTTTTTT. This chain uses TRBV19 with TRBJ2-2, with a possible D match to TRBD2 (6 bases). V was shortened by 3 bases and J by 6 bases, with 11 bases between the two germline ends. Germline values: CDR1 LNHDA, CDR2 SQIVND (reference sequence). This CDR3 has 14 residues.

The chain employs TRBV11-3 and TRBJ2-7; D possibly matches TRBD1 or TRBD2 (5 bases each). The CDR3 length is 16 residues. The V end was cut by 3 bases, the J end by 0 bases, with 15 bases between. Germline lookup yields CDR1 SGHNT and CDR2 YENEEA. As DNA, the CDR3 is TGTGCCAGCAGCTTGTTAGGGACGGCTAGCTCCTACGAGCAGTACTTC. Translation: CASSLLGTASSYEQYF. The entire variable domain, with the rest obtained from reference TRBV11-3 and TRBJ2-7, is as follows: EAGVVQSPRYKIIEKKQPVAFWCNPISGHNTLYWYLQNLGQGPELLIRYENEEAVDDSQLPKDRFSAERLKGVDSTLKIQPAELGDSAVYLCASSLLGTASSYEQYFGPGTRLTVT.

The chain employs TRBV10-3 and TRBJ2-1; 14 bases match TRBD2. CDR3 size: 16 residues. CDR1 ENHRY and CDR2 SYGVKD come from the germline V gene. V was clipped by 2 bases and J by 7 bases; unmatched bases: 4. This CDR3 is CAISEGLAGGENEQFF. CDR3 nucleotides: TGTGCCATCAGTGAGGGACTAGCGGGAGGAGAGAATGAGCAGTTCTTC.

The V and J genes are TRBV25-1 and TRBJ1-5; a weak D match, TRBD1 (5 bases). Trimming removed 3 bases at V and 2 bases at J, with 17 bases between. Per the germline V gene, CDR1 is MGHDK and CDR2 is SYGVNS. The CDR3 covers 17 residues. CDR3: CASSDSSRLGGNQPQHF. CDR3 DNA: TGTGCCAGCAGTGATTCATCCCGCTTGGGGGGCAATCAGCCCCAGCATTTT.

This clone has just a few counts. CDR3 residues: CASSQGDTEAFF. The DNA for the CDR3 is TGCGCCAGCAGCCAGGGGGACACTGAAGCTTTCTTT. The genes are TRBV4-1 and TRBJ1-1, with D possibly TRBD1 on 5 matching bases. There are 12 residues in the CDR3. Trimming cost V 3 bases and J 3 bases, with 5 bases left between them. Germline lookup yields CDR1 MGHRA and CDR2 YSYEKL.

The sample holds a few counts of this clone. The rearrangement links TRBV19 to TRBJ1-1, with a possible D match to TRBD1 (6 bases). Germline CDR1 reads LNHDA; CDR2 reads SQIVND (reference sequence). This CDR3 has 14 residues. V was cut by 6 bases and J by 8 bases, with 19 bases left in between. CDR3 DNA: TGTGCCAGTAGCCGGGGGGGCTCATTAAGGGAAGCTTTCTTT. Protein product: CASSRGGSLREAFF. The full variable domain, rest sourced from reference TRBV19 and TRBJ1-1, is DGGITQSPKYLFRKEGQNVTLSCEQNLNHDAMYWYRQDPGQGLRLIYYSQIVNDFQKGDIAEGYSVSREKKESFPLTVTSAQKNPTAFYLCASSRGGSLREAFFGQGTRLTVV.

The gene calls are TRBV11-3 and TRBJ2-1, with 9 bases aligning to TRBD2. This CDR3 spans 15 amino acids. V gave up 8 bases and J gave up 4 bases; unmatched junction bases: 9. CDR1 and CDR2 (germline): SGHNT, YENEEA. The CDR3 loop is CASSERLAAYNEQFF. CDR3 in DNA: TGTGCCAGCTCCGAAAGACTAGCGGCATACAATGAGCAGTTCTTC.

This clone has more than one count but fewer than ten. Germline is not matched at one junction end, which may reflect a read error. This rearrangement joins TRBV6-8 to TRBJ1-4; TRBD1 might be the D (5 bases). Germline V lookup: CDR1 MNHGY, CDR2 SAAAGT. CDR3 length: 15 residues. The CDR3 DNA is TGTGCCACCAGTCCATTTGGGGCAACCGCCCAAAAACTGTTTTTT. Translation gives CATSPFGATAQKLFF.

This clone showed up just a few times. The chain recombines TRBV11-3 with TRBJ2-5; D remains unclear. Germline lookup yields CDR1 SGHNT and CDR2 YENEEA. V lost 1 base, J lost 0 bases, and 9 bases lay in between. The CDR3 is made up of 15 amino acids. The CDR3 DNA reads TGTGCCAGCAGCTTAGGCAGAACGTACCAAGAGACCCAGTACTTC. It specifies CASSLGRTYQETQYF.

V usage is TRBV5-1 and J usage is TRBJ1-4; possibly TRBD1 for D (5 bases). Trimming left V 3 bases short and J 5 bases short, with 11 bases between. CDR1 and CDR2 (germline): SGHRS, YFSETQ. The CDR3 contains 14 residues. CDR3 sequence reads: CASSYGTGNEKLFF. CDR3 sequence (DNA): TGCGCCAGCAGCTACGGGACGGGGAATGAAAAACTGTTTTTT.

This clone has a handful of counts. The chain combines TRBV6-8 with TRBJ2-5; no firm D call. The CDR3 runs to 12 residues. V was trimmed by 7 bases and J by 2 bases, leaving 8 bases between them. Germline lookup yields CDR1 MNHGY and CDR2 SAAAGT. CDR3 protein: CASNWVQETQYF. For the CDR3, the DNA is TGTGCCAGCAATTGGGTTCAAGAGACCCAGTACTTC.

The chain uses TRBV10-2 and TRBJ1-5; no definite D call. V lost 0 bases, J lost 0 bases, and 9 bases lay in between. Per the germline V gene, CDR1 is WSHSY and CDR2 is SAAADI. The CDR3 has 16 residues. The CDR3 region has the DNA TGCGCCAGCAGTGAGTCCCCGGGGAATAGCAATCAGCCCCAGCATTTT. As protein: CASSESPGNSNQPQHF.

The chain uses TRBV28 and TRBJ1-5, with 7 bases aligning to TRBD1. This CDR3 has 15 residues. The trim removed 2 bases at V and 6 bases at J, leaving 7 bases unmatched. Germline V gives CDR1 MDHEN, CDR2 SYDVKM. CDR3 nucleotides: TGTGCCAGCAGTTTAGGGCAGGGGGTCAGTCAGCCCCAGCATTTT. The encoded protein is CASSLGQGVSQPQHF.

The chain uses TRBV9 and TRBJ2-7, with 11 bases identical to TRBD1. The germline gives CDR1 SGDLS, CDR2 YYNGEE. V gave up 5 bases and J gave up 3 bases; unmatched junction bases: 7. The CDR3 length is 15 residues. Here the CDR3 DNA reads TGTGCCAGCAGTCCGTCCGGGACAGGGGGCTACGAGCAGTACTTC. As protein: CASSPSGTGGYEQYF.

This clone was observed a handful of times. The chain recombines TRBV11-3 with TRBJ1-2, with D tentatively TRBD1 (5 bases). This CDR3 contains 15 residues. V lost 4 bases and J lost 1, with 13 bases in between. Germline loops: CDR1 SGHNT, CDR2 YENEEA. CDR3 sequence: CASSSRQPINYGYTF. CDR3 DNA: TGTGCCAGCAGCTCACGACAGCCAATTAACTATGGCTACACCTTC.

This clone ranks as medium-sized. The rearrangement links TRBV7-4 to TRBJ1-1, with D unclear. This CDR3 has 13 amino acids. Germline V lookup: CDR1 SGHVT, CDR2 SQSDAQ. V dropped 5 bases and J dropped 5 bases, with 12 bases sitting between them. The DNA of the CDR3 is TGTGCCAGCAGCGGACGATTTGATACTGAAGCTTTCTTT. Translating gives CASSGRFDTEAFF.